The clone carrying this T cell receptor beta chain was seen ten or more times. Its specificity is unknown. The sample comes from a study of T-cell reconstitution after alpha-beta-depleted transplantation in children. As it was prepared, the TCRbeta library received unique molecular identifiers. TCRdb fed the PCR reads into MiXCR, producing one record per CDR3 protein. The table lists 65,000 to 90,000 distinct CDR3 sequences, 11% of them singletons. Study-wide results and limits: Newly made T cells mostly supplied T-cell counts and diversity one year after transplant. The study reportedly traced alpha-beta T cells about two months after transplant to several hundred expanded graft clones. Surviving recipient T cells and thymic progenitors accounted for the high day-60 TCRbeta diversity observed in some patients.

This CDR3 has 16 amino acids. V dropped 8 bases and J dropped 1; count of bases not matched to a gene: 13. The sample in question was PBMCs, obtained before TCRalphabeta/CD19-depleted stem cell transplant. The clonotype comes from a boy between 10 and 17 years old with acute myeloid leukemia, due to receive a stem cell transplant. The chain has TRBV12-3 or TRBV12-4 and TRBJ1-1; 7 bases map to TRBD1. CDR3 DNA sequence: TGTGCCAGCGGTTCAAGACAGGGATTGGGGAACACTGAAGCTTTCTTT. Translation gives CASGSRQGLGNTEAFF.